These T cell receptor beta chains were read from a single sample in a study of OX40 agonist ivuxolimab in advanced cancers. The protocol was immunoSEQ multiplex PCR, while the TCRdb copy is restricted to in-frame clones and leaves out a portion. The sample consists of about 68,000 clones, 85% to 90% of them appearing once. Material: CD4+ or CD8+ T cells sorted from blood, obtained in a trial of the OX40 agonist ivuxolimab. Receptor source: an adult with an advanced solid tumor such as melanoma, head and neck, liver or kidney cancer. CDR3s include the opening cysteine and the closing phenylalanine or tryptophan. The order of the fields is clone size, V gene, D gene, J gene, CDR3 DNA, CDR3 protein. A D gene is named only where the DNA matches it firmly. Only part of the rows carry a size: once, few, many, or a class if the clone is expanded.

-	TRBV7-3	-	TRBJ1-1	TGTGCCAGCAGCCCAACCGGGAACACTGAAGCTTTCTTT	CASSPTGNTEAFF
-	TRBV10-3	-	TRBJ2-1	TGTGCCATCAGGAGGGGGGCCACGGACAATGAGCAGTTCTTC	CAIRRGATDNEQFF
-	TRBV5-6	TRBD1	TRBJ2-4	TGTGCCAGCAGCTTGGCGGACAGGAGCGAAAACATTCAGTACTTC	CASSLADRSENIQYF
few	TRBV5-1	TRBD1	TRBJ1-4	TGCGCCAGCAGCTTAAGGGGACAGGGTGAAAAACTGTTTTTT	CASSLRGQGEKLFF
-	TRBV7-6	-	TRBJ2-6	TGTGCCAGCAGCACCCGACTGGACTCTGGGGCCAACGTCCTGACTTTC	CASSTRLDSGANVLTF
-	TRBV19	TRBD2	TRBJ2-7	TGTGCCAGTAGTATAAGCGGGGGGGCGGCTGAGCAGTACTTC	CASSISGGAAEQYF
-	TRBV7-9	TRBD1	TRBJ1-6	TGTGCCAGCAGCCCGCGGACAGGGGGGATTTCACCCCTCCACTTT	CASSPRTGGISPLHF
-	TRBV18	TRBD1	TRBJ2-7	TGTGCCAGCTCACCACTCGGTCCCGGGACAGGAGCCTACGAGCAGTACTTC	CASSPLGPGTGAYEQYF
-	TRBV6-1	-	TRBJ2-2	TGTGCCAGCAGGGCACAGGGAACGGTCACCGGGGAGCTGTTTTTT	CASRAQGTVTGELFF
-	TRBV12-5	TRBD1	TRBJ1-5	TGTGCTAGTGGTAATACAGGGGGCTCGGGCAATCAGCCCCAGCATTTT	CASGNTGGSGNQPQHF
-	TRBV7-9	-	TRBJ2-7	TGTGCCAGCAGCTTAGTGGAGACAGGCTACGAGCAATACTTC	CASSLVETGYEQYF
-	TRBV7-9	-	TRBJ1-4	TGTGCCAGCAGCTCAATAAGGGGTGGGGAGCATGAAAAACTGTTTTTT	CASSSIRGGEHEKLFF
once	TRBV7-9	-	TRBJ1-2	TGTGCCAGCAGCTTAGCAGGTGTTGGCTATGGCTACACCTTC	CASSLAGVGYGYTF
-	TRBV7-2	TRBD2	TRBJ2-1	TGTGCCAGCAGCCCATGGCGGGGGAACTCCTACAATGAGCAGTTCTTC	CASSPWRGNSYNEQFF
-	TRBV6-1	-	TRBJ1-5	TGTGCCAGCAGTCCCCAGACTGCGTATCAGCCCCAGCATTTT	CASSPQTAYQPQHF
-	TRBV6-5	-	TRBJ1-1	TGTGCCAGCGCCCCAATGGGGGTGGCTGAAGCTTTCTTT	CASAPMGVAEAFF
-	TRBV6-5	-	TRBJ2-2	TGTGCCAGCAGATGGACCGAGAACACCGGGGAGCTGTTTTTT	CASRWTENTGELFF
-	TRBV5-1	-	TRBJ2-5	TGCGCCAGCAGCTTCTTTCGGCAAGAGACCCAGTACTTC	CASSFFRQETQYF
-	TRBV19	TRBD2	TRBJ2-3	TGTGCCAGTAGTACTAGCGGGGGAAGCACAGATACGCAGTATTTT	CASSTSGGSTDTQYF
-	TRBV5-5	-	TRBJ2-5	TGTGCCAGCAGCTTTCGGCCAGGGTCCGTTTTAAGTCTGATCCAGACCCAGTACTTC	CASSFRPGSVLSLIQTQYF
-	TRBV2	-	TRBJ2-5	TGTGCCAGCACCACTCAAGAGACCCAGTACTTC	CASTTQETQYF
-	TRBV5-1	-	TRBJ2-3	TGCGCCAGCAGCCCGGACTCATACTTCACAGATACGCAGTATTTT	CASSPDSYFTDTQYF
-	TRBV10-3	-	TRBJ2-2	TGTGCCATCAGTGGTTTAGGGGTCACCGGGGAGCTGTTTTTT	CAISGLGVTGELFF
-	TRBV6-4	TRBD1	TRBJ1-2	TGTGCCAGCAGTGTACGACAGGGGGGTTTGTATGGCTACACCTTC	CASSVRQGGLYGYTF
-	TRBV27	-	TRBJ2-7	TGTGCCAGCAGTTCGGCGGACTCCTACGAGCAGTACTTC	CASSSADSYEQYF
-	TRBV5-1	TRBD1	TRBJ2-7	TGCGCCAGCAGCTCGGGACAGGGGGCCGTTCAGCAGTACTTC	CASSSGQGAVQQYF
-	TRBV4-3	TRBD2	TRBJ2-5	TGCGCCAGCAGCCAAAATAGCGGGGGGATCCAAGAGACCCAGTACTTC	CASSQNSGGIQETQYF
-	TRBV21-1	-	TRBJ1-2	TGTGCCAGCACAGGGGGTTATGGCTACACCTTC	CASTGGYGYTF
-	TRBV5-1	-	TRBJ1-3	TGCGCCAGCAGCCCCCAAGGCCCCATCTCTGGAAACACCATATATTTT	CASSPQGPISGNTIYF
-	TRBV7-3	TRBD1	TRBJ1-6	TGTGCCAGCAGCTTAATCGGACAGGGGAATTCACCCCTCCACTTT	CASSLIGQGNSPLHF
once	TRBV12-5	-	TRBJ1-5	TGTGCTAGTGGTTTGGTAGAGGGACCGCGGGTCCAGCCCCAGCATTTT	CASGLVEGPRVQPQHF
-	TRBV6-5	TRBD2	TRBJ2-2	TGTGCCGCCCGGGGGGGGCGCACCGGGGAGCTGTTTTTT	CAARGGRTGELFF
-	TRBV2	-	TRBJ1-2	TGTGCCAGCAGTGAAATGCCCCCCCCGCTCTATGGCTACACCTTC	CASSEMPPPLYGYTF
once	TRBV4-3	-	TRBJ1-3	TGCGCCAGCAGCCGTTACCGGCTTGAAGGCACTGGAAACACCATATATTTT	CASSRYRLEGTGNTIYF
-	TRBV5-4	TRBD1	TRBJ1-2	TGTGCCAGCAGCTTGTGGGGGGGCTCCGGGACAGCCTATGGCTACACCTTC	CASSLWGGSGTAYGYTF
-	TRBV18	TRBD1	TRBJ2-1	TGTGCCAGCTCACCGGGACAGGGGGATTACAATGAGCAGTTCTTC	CASSPGQGDYNEQFF
-	TRBV9	TRBD1	TRBJ1-3	TGTGCCAGCAGCCCCGGGACAGCTTTCTCTGGAAACACCATATATTTT	CASSPGTAFSGNTIYF
-	TRBV4-2	-	TRBJ1-3	TGTGCCAGCAGTCCGTACACGGGAAACACCATATATTTT	CASSPYTGNTIYF
-	TRBV5-4	-	TRBJ1-1	TGTGCCAGCAGCTTCGGGGGGGTACTGAACACTGAAGCTTTCTTT	CASSFGGVLNTEAFF
-	TRBV27	-	TRBJ1-6	TGTGCCAGCAGTCGCGTGGGGCCGGATAATTCACCCCTCCACTTT	CASSRVGPDNSPLHF
-	TRBV11-2	TRBD1	TRBJ1-3	TGTGCCAGCAGCTTGACAGGGTCTGACGGAAACACCATATATTTT	CASSLTGSDGNTIYF
once	TRBV27	-	TRBJ1-5	TGTGCCAGCAGTTTAGAACGGCCGAATAGCAATCAGCCCCAGCATTTT	CASSLERPNSNQPQHF